This TCR beta chain was sequenced in a study of blood T cell repertoires in COVID-19. The J segment lost 1 base and the V segment lost 0 bases, leaving 0 bases of the junction unmatched. Germline CDR1 reads SGHAT; CDR2 reads FQNNGV. There are 16 residues in the CDR3. Study processing details: How many nucleated cells were present was estimated from reference gene primer amplification. Produced via immunoSEQ multiplex PCR; TCRdb's table is partial and in-frame only. V and J calls and clone size are as listed in that table; D and trimming were resolved from the DNA. The sample yields about 100,000 clones, 60% to 85% seen once.

The V and J genes are TRBV11-2 and TRBJ2-7, with TRBD2 identical over 13 bases. Sequencing was carried out using peripheral blood. This TCR was sampled from a woman aged 80 or older with active or convalescent COVID-19. Here the CDR3 DNA reads TGTGCCAGCAGCTTAGAACTAGCGGGAGGGTCCTACGAGCAGTACTTC. This gives the protein CASSLELAGGSYEQYF.